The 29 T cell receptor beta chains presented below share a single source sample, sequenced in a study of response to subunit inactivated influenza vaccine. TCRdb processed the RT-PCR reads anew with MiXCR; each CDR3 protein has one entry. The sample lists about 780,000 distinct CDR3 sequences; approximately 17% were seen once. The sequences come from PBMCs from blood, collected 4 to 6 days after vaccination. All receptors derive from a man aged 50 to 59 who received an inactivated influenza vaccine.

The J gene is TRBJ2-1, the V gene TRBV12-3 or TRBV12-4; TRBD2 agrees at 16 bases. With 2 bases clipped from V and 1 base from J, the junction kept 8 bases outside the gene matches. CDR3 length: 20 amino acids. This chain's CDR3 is CASSLFPGLAGGPSYNEQFF. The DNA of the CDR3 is TGTGCCAGCAGTTTATTTCCGGGACTAGCGGGAGGGCCATCCTACAATGAGCAGTTCTTC.

This CDR3 is CASSLVGGVLAKNIQYF. For the CDR3, the DNA is TGTGCCAGCAGCTTAGTGGGGGGCGTACTAGCCAAAAACATTCAGTACTTC. The rearrangement uses TRBV7-8 and TRBJ2-4; tentatively, D is TRBD1 or TRBD2 (6 bases each). Germline lookup yields CDR1 SGHVS and CDR2 FQNEAQ. The CDR3 totals 17 residues. V was shortened by 1 base and J by 0 bases, with 13 bases between the two germline ends.

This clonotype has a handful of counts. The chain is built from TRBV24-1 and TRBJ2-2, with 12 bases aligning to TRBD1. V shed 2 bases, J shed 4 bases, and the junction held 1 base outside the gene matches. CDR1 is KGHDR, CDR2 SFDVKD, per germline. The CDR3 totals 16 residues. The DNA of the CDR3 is TGTGCCACCAGTGATTCGGGACAGGGGGCCACCGGGGAGCTGTTTTTT. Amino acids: CATSDSGQGATGELFF.

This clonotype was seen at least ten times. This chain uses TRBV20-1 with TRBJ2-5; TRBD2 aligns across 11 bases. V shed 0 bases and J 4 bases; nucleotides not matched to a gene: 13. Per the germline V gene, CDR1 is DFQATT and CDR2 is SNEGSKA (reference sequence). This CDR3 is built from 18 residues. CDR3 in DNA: TGCAGTGCTAGAGACTACATTCTAGCGGGAGGCGGCACAGAGACCCAGTACTTC. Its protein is CSARDYILAGGGTETQYF.

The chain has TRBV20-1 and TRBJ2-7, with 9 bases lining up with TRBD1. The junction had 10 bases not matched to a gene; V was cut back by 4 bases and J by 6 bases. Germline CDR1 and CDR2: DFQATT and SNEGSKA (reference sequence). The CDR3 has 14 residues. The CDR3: CSAKTGGRIREQYF. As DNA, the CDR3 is TGCAGTGCTAAAACAGGGGGCCGTATACGCGAGCAGTACTTC.

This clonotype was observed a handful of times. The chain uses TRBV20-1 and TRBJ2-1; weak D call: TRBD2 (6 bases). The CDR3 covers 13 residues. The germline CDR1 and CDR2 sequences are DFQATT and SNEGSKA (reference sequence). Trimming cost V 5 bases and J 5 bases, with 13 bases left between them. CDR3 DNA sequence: TGCAGTGCTCGGGGGACCCCGGACAATGAGCAGTTCTTC. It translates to CSARGTPDNEQFF.

This CDR3 is CSARDGQGGYTF. Written as DNA, the CDR3 is TGCAGTGCTAGAGACGGGCAGGGTGGCTACACCTTC. The chain employs TRBV20-1 and TRBJ1-2; TRBD1 is a possible D gene (5 bases). The CDR3 has 12 amino acids. The germline V gene has CDR1 DFQATT and CDR2 SNEGSKA (reference sequence). V was clipped by 0 bases and J by 7 bases, with 9 bases between them.

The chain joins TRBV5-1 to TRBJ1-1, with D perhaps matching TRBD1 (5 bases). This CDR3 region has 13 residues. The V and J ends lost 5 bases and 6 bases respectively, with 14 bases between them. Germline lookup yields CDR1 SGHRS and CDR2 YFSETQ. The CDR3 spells CASRLDSVAEAFF. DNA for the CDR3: TGCGCCAGCAGATTAGACAGCGTCGCTGAAGCTTTCTTT. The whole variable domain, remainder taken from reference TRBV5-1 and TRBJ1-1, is KAGVTQTPRYLIKTRGQQVTLSCSPISGHRSVSWYQQTPGQGLQFLFEYFSETQRNKGNFPGRFSGRQFSNSRSEMNVSTLELGDSALYLCASRLDSVAEAFFGQGTRLTVV.

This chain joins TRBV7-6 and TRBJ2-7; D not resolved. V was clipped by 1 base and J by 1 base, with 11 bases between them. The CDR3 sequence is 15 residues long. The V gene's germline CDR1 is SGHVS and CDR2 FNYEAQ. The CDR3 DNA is TGTGCCAGCAGCTTAGAACATCTACCATCCTACGAGCAGTACTTC. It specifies CASSLEHLPSYEQYF.

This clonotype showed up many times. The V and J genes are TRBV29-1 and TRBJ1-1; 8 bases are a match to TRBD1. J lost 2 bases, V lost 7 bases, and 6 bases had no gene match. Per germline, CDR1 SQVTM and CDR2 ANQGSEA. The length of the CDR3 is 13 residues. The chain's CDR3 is CSAIGTGNTEAFF. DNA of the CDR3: TGCAGCGCTATCGGGACAGGCAACACTGAAGCTTTCTTT.

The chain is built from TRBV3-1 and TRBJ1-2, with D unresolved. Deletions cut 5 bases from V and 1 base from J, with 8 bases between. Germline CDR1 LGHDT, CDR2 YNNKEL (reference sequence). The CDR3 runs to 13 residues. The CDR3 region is CASSYKNNYGYTF. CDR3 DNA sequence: TGTGCCAGCAGCTACAAGAATAACTATGGCTACACCTTC.

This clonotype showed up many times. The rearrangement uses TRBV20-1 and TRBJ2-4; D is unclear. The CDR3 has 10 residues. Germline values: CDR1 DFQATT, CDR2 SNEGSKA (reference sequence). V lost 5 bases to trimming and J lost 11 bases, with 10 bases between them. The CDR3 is CSALHRVQYF. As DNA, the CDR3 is TGCAGTGCTCTACACCGGGTTCAGTACTTC.

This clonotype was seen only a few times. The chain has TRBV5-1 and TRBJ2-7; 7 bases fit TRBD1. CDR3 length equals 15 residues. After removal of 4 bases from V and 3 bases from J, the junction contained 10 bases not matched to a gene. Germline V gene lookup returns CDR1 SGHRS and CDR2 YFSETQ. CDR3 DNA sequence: TGCGCCAGCAGCGGAACCGGGACAGACTTCTACGAGCAGTACTTC. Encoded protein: CASSGTGTDFYEQYF.

DNA for the CDR3: TGCAGTGCTAGACTTTTTTCTAGCGCGGCGGTGCAGTTCTTC. It encodes CSARLFSSAAVQFF. J is TRBJ2-1 and V is TRBV20-1; D possibly corresponds to TRBD2 (6 bases). Germline values: CDR1 DFQATT, CDR2 SNEGSKA (reference sequence). There are 14 residues in the CDR3. V gave up 2 bases and J gave up 12 bases, with 20 bases separating them.

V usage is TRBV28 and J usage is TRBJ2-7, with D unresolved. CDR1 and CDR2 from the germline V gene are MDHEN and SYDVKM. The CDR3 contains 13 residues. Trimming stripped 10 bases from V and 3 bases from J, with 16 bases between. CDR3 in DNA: TGTGCCATCAGCCCCGGGCCTATCTACGAGCAGTACTTC. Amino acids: CAISPGPIYEQYF.

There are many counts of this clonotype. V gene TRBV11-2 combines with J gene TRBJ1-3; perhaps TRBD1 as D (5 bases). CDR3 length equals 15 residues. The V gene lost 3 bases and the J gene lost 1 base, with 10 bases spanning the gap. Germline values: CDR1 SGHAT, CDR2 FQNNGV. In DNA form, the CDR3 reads TGTGCCAGCAGCTTCTCGGCAGGGTCTGGAAACACCATATATTTT. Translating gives CASSFSAGSGNTIYF.

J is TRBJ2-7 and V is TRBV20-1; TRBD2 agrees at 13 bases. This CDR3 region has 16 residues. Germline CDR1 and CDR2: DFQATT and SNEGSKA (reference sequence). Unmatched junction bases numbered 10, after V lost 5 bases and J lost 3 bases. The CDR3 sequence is CSAERSGTSGNYEQYF. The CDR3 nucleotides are TGCAGTGCTGAACGATCCGGGACTAGCGGGAACTACGAGCAGTACTTC.

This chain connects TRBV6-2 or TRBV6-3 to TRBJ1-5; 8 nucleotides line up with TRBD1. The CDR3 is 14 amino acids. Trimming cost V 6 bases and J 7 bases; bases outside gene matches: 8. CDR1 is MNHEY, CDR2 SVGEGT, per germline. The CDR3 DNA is TGTGCCAGCAGCCTACAGGGGGAAGGGCAGCCCCAGCATTTT. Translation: CASSLQGEGQPQHF.

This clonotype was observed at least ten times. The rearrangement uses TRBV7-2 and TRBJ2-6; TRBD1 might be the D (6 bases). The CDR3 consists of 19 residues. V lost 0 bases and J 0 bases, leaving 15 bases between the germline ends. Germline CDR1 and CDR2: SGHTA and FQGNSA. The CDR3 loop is CASSLARSTGSSGANVLTF. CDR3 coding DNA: TGTGCCAGCAGCTTAGCGCGAAGTACAGGGTCCTCTGGGGCCAACGTCCTGACTTTC.

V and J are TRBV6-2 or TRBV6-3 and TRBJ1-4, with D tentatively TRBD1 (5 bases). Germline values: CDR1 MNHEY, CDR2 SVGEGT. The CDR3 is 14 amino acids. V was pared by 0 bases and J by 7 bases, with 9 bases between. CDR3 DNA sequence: TGTGCCAGCAGTTACTCCGGGGGTACTGAAAAACTGTTTTTT. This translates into CASSYSGGTEKLFF.

The CDR3 here is CASSGQGGYGYTF. In DNA, the CDR3 is TGTGCCAGCTCCGGACAGGGAGGGTATGGCTACACCTTC. The chain employs TRBV3-1 and TRBJ1-2, with 8 positions matching TRBD1. Germline V CDR1 and CDR2: LGHDT, YNNKEL (reference sequence). Unmatched junction bases numbered 7, after V lost 8 bases and J lost 5 bases. This CDR3 contains 13 residues.

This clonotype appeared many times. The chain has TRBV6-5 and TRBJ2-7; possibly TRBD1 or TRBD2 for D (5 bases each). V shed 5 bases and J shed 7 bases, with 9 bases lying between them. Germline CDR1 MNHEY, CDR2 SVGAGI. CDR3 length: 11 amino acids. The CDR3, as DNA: TGTGCCAGCAGTGCTGGGACGGAGCAGTACTTC. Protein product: CASSAGTEQYF.

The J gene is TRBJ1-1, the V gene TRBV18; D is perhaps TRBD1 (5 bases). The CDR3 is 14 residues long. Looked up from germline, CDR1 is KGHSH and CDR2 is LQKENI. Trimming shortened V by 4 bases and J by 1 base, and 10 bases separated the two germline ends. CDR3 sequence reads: CASSQGRPNTEAFF. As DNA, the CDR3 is TGTGCCAGCTCACAGGGGAGACCGAACACTGAAGCTTTCTTT. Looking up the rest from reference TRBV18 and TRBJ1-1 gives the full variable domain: NAGVMQNPRHLVRRRGQEARLRCSPMKGHSHVYWYRQLPEEGLKFMVYLQKENIIDESGMPKERFSAEFPKEGPSILRIQQVVRGDSAAYFCASSQGRPNTEAFFGQGTRLTVV.

The CDR3 nucleotides read TGTGCCAGCAGTTACCCTGAAATCCGGGAGATCCTAAGCTCCTACAATGAGCAGTTCTTC. This gives the protein CASSYPEIREILSSYNEQFF. The J gene is TRBJ2-1, the V gene TRBV6-2 or TRBV6-3, with a weak D call TRBD2 (6 bases). The CDR3 covers 20 residues. V was shortened by 2 bases and J by 0 bases, with 23 bases between the two germline ends. Germline V CDR1 and CDR2: MNHEY, SVGEGT.

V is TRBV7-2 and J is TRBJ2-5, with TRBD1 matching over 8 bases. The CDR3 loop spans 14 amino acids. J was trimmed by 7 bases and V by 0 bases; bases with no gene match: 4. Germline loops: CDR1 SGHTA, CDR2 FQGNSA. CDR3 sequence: CASSLATGEVTQYF. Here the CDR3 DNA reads TGTGCCAGCAGCTTAGCGACAGGGGAAGTGACCCAGTACTTC.

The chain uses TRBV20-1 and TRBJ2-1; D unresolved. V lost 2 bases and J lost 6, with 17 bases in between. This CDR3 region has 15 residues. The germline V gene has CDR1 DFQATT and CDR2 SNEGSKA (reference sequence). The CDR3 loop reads CSARFSPGLVNEQFF. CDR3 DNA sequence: TGCAGTGCTAGATTCTCACCCGGATTGGTCAATGAGCAGTTCTTC.

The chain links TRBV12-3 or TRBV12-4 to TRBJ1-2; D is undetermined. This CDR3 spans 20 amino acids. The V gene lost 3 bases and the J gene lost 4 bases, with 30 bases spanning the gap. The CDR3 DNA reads TGTGCCAGCAGTTTTTTTTCGGGTCAGGACCCCGGTCGTTTGAGCTATGGCTACACCTTC. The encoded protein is CASSFFSGQDPGRLSYGYTF.

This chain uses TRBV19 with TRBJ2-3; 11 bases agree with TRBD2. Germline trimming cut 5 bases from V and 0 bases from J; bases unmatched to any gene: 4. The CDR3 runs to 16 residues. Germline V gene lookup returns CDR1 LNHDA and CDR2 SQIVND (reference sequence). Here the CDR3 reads CASSQGLAVSTDTQYF. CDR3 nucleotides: TGTGCCAGTAGTCAGGGACTAGCGGTTAGCACAGATACGCAGTATTTT.

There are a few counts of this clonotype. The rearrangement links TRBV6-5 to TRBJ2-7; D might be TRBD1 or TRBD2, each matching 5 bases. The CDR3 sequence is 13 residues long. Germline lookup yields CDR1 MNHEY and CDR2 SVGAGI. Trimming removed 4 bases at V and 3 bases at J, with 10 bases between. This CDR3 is CASSSLRGYEQYF. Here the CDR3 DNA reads TGTGCCAGCAGTTCATTGAGGGGCTACGAGCAGTACTTC.